Reported below is one T cell receptor beta chain. Its cognate antigen is unknown. The same CDR3 can be traced to other DNA sequences in this sample. These data originate in a study of T cell responses to AZD1222 COVID-19 vaccine. Points from the study as a whole: Females made up more of the donors, who were largely white British, and clonal diversity may have come out too low.

Repertoires were generated with immunoSEQ multiplex PCR, while TCRdb's copy carries only in-frame clones and drops some. The table lists approximately 180,000 clones, about nine tenths of them singletons. The sample here was peripheral blood, taken on day 0 of AZD1222 vaccination. The TCR comes from an adult in good health.

The CDR3 nucleotides are TGTGCCTGGAGTGTTAGGAGCAATCAGCCCCAGCATTTT. Protein product: CAWSVRSNQPQHF. V is TRBV30 and J is TRBJ1-5, with D unclear. Per germline, CDR1 GTSNPN and CDR2 SVGIG (reference sequence). The CDR3 runs to 13 residues. V was shortened by 0 bases and J by 1 base, with 4 bases between the two germline ends.